Listed below are T cell receptor beta chains from one sample, sequenced in a study of identical twins. TCRdb redid the calling of the 5' RACE reads with MiXCR, one entry per CDR3 protein. The table has 1.5 million to 2 million distinct CDR3 sequences, under 35% seen once; the top ten hold about 0.25%. Sequenced sample: cord blood. These TCRs come from a newborn girl in good health. Each CDR3 is given with its conserved first and last residue. D genes are given only for firm matches. The listing skips clone size in some rows; elsewhere it reads once, few, many or a size class.

CAWRLANYEQYF	TGTGCCTGGAGACTCGCTAACTACGAGCAGTACTTC	TRBV30	NA	NA	TRBJ2-7
CASSPRLATQETQYF	TGTGCCAGCAGTCCCAGGTTAGCCACCCAAGAGACCCAGTACTTC	TRBV3-1	few	NA	TRBJ2-5
CASSNRGHEQYF	TGTGCCAGCAGCAACAGGGGACACGAGCAGTACTTC	TRBV2	few	TRBD1	TRBJ2-7
CSFQRVQNYGYTF	TGCAGTTTCCAAAGGGTACAGAACTATGGCTACACCTTC	TRBV20-1	NA	NA	TRBJ1-2
CASSQEDNNYGYTF	TGCGCCAGCAGCCAAGAGGACAATAACTATGGCTACACCTTC	TRBV4-1	few	NA	TRBJ1-2
CASSSWGFYEQYF	TGTGCCAGCAGCTCGTGGGGATTCTACGAGCAGTACTTC	TRBV7-9	NA	NA	TRBJ2-7
CSASPGGSPDTQYF	TGCAGTGCTTCCCCTGGCGGGAGCCCAGATACGCAGTATTTT	TRBV20-1	few	TRBD2	TRBJ2-3
CASSMGRNNEQFF	TGTGCCAGTAGTATGGGTCGGAACAATGAGCAGTTCTTC	TRBV19	NA	NA	TRBJ2-1
CASGSGTSLYEQYF	TGTGCCAGCGGCTCCGGGACTTCCCTCTACGAGCAGTACTTC	TRBV5-6	few	NA	TRBJ2-7
CASSYSLGDSNQPQHF	TGTGCCAGCAGTTACTCGCTGGGGGATAGCAATCAGCCCCAGCATTTT	TRBV6-7	NA	NA	TRBJ1-5
CATSQSGDNNEQFF	TGTGCCACCTCCCAAAGCGGCGACAACAATGAGCAGTTCTTC	TRBV24-1	NA	NA	TRBJ2-1
CASSVTTGQVPYEQYF	TGTGCCAGCAGCGTAACTACGGGGCAGGTCCCATACGAGCAGTACTTC	TRBV9	once	NA	TRBJ2-7
CAIERTSGSYEQYF	TGTGCCATCGAACGGACCAGCGGGAGCTACGAGCAGTACTTC	TRBV10-3	NA	TRBD2	TRBJ2-7
CASSLDANSYNGQFF	TGTGCCAGCAGCTTAGATGCTAACTCCTACAATGGGCAGTTCTTC	TRBV7-2	NA	NA	TRBJ2-1
CASSDASTNEKLFF	TGTGCCAGCAGTGACGCCTCAACTAATGAAAAACTGTTTTTT	TRBV25-1	NA	NA	TRBJ1-4
CSASGGQETQFF	TGCAGTGCTAGCGGGGGACAAGAGACCCAGTTCTTC	TRBV20-1	NA	NA	TRBJ2-1
CASSQVLRNIQYF	TGCGCCAGCAGCCAAGTTCTCCGAAACATTCAGTACTTC	TRBV4-1	many	NA	TRBJ2-4
CATRSKGSATNEKLFF	TGTGCCACCCGTAGTAAGGGATCTGCAACTAATGAAAAACTGTTTTTT	TRBV24-1	NA	NA	TRBJ1-4
CSANQIAGARETQYF	TGCAGTGCTAACCAAATAGCGGGGGCAAGAGAGACCCAGTACTTC	TRBV20-1	NA	TRBD2	TRBJ2-5
CASSLDGTLPYEQYF	TGCGCCAGCAGCTTGGACGGGACCCTTCCCTACGAGCAGTACTTC	TRBV5-1	few	NA	TRBJ2-7
CSARDQAYGYTF	TGCAGTGCTAGAGATCAGGCGTATGGCTACACCTTC	TRBV20-1	NA	NA	TRBJ1-2
CASSPRQGKALNEQFF	TGCGCCAGCAGCCCAAGACAGGGAAAGGCTCTCAATGAGCAGTTCTTC	TRBV5-1	NA	TRBD1	TRBJ2-1
CASSSNLESSYEQYF	TGTGCCAGCAGTTCTAACCTGGAGAGCTCCTACGAGCAGTACTTC	TRBV27	NA	NA	TRBJ2-7
CASSQGVANEKLFF	TGTGCCAGCAGCCAAGGGGTGGCTAATGAAAAACTGTTTTTT	TRBV3-1	NA	NA	TRBJ1-4
CASSFGGPSYGYTF	TGTGCCAGCAGTTTTGGGGGCCCGAGTTATGGCTACACCTTC	TRBV28	NA	NA	TRBJ1-2
CASTNGTLETQYF	TGTGCCAGCACCAACGGAACATTGGAGACCCAGTACTTC	TRBV27	many	NA	TRBJ2-5
CSASVPSRSYEQYF	TGCAGTGCTTCCGTTCCGAGTCGGTCCTACGAGCAGTACTTC	TRBV20-1	few	NA	TRBJ2-7
CASSQDHAGTGVYNEQFF	TGTGCCAGCAGCCAAGATCACGCCGGGACAGGGGTCTACAATGAGCAGTTCTTC	TRBV14	NA	TRBD1	TRBJ2-1
CASSDRGRTSYTF	TGTGCCAGCAGTGACAGGGGAAGAACTAGCTACACCTTC	TRBV5-6	many	TRBD1	TRBJ1-2